This T cell receptor (beta chain) was identified in a study of glioma-infiltrating T cells after dendritic cell vaccination. Study summary: Patients received three intradermal dendritic cell vaccine injections at biweekly intervals.

Regarding this clone: At one end the junction does not follow the germline gene, possibly because of a read error.

Before vaccination, two weeks after the third vaccination, and at progression, PBMC were collected. Sequencing was performed with immunoSEQ multiplex PCR; in TCRdb, only in-frame clones are kept and a portion is missing. The sample records roughly 100,000 clones, 81% being singletons. This receptor was obtained from a human donor with glioblastoma. This material consisted of blood, taken before dendritic cell vaccination.

CDR3 region: CAHGRGDSSEQYF. The CDR3 nucleotides are TGCGCCCACGGGAGGGGAGATTCCTCCGAGCAGTACTTC. The chain uses TRBV10-1 and TRBJ2-7; 8 bases are a match to TRBD2. CDR1 and CDR2 from the germline V gene are WNHNN and SYGVQD (reference sequence). CDR3 length: 13 residues.